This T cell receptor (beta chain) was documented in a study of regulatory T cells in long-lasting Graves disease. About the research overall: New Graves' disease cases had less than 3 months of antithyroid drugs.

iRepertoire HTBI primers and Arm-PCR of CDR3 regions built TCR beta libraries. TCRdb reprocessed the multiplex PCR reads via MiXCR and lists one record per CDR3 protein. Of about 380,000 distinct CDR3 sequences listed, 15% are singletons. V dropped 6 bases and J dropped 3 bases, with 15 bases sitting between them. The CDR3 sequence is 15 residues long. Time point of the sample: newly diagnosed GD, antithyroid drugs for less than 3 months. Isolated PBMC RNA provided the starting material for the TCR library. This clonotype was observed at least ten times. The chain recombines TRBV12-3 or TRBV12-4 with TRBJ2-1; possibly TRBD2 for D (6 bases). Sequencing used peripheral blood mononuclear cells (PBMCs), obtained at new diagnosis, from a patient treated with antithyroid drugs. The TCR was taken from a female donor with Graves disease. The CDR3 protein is CASSPRDSRYNEQFF. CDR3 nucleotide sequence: TGTGCCAGCAGCCCCCGGGACTCACGCTACAATGAGCAGTTCTTC.